This T cell receptor (beta chain) was sequenced during a study of T cells in Graves' hyperthyroidism and ophthalmopathy. The trim removed 3 bases at V and 5 bases at J, leaving 8 bases unmatched. CDR3 size: 16 residues. Per the germline V gene, CDR1 is KGHSH and CDR2 is LQKENI. RNA transcripts yielded amplified TCR beta CDR3 regions. With the HTBI primer set, the TCR CDR3 went through a first round of RT-PCR. TCRdb used MiXCR to reprocess the multiplex PCR reads, holding one entry per CDR3 protein. The repertoire holds 240,000 or so distinct CDR3 sequences, with approximately 16% as singletons. This clonotype has ten or more counts. What it binds is unknown. Study conclusions and caveats: A model of 13 V-J pairs discriminated ophthalmopathy from stable hyperthyroidism.

The chain carries TRBV18 and TRBJ2-2; 8 bases match TRBD1. This receptor was obtained from a woman aged 18-29 years with Graves' ophthalmopathy. Sequenced input: blood. Written as DNA, the CDR3 is TGTGCCAGCTCACCCCTCGGGACAGGTGGGACCGGGGAGCTGTTTTTT. Protein product: CASSPLGTGGTGELFF. Filled out from reference TRBV18 and TRBJ2-2, the complete variable domain reads NAGVMQNPRHLVRRRGQEARLRCSPMKGHSHVYWYRQLPEEGLKFMVYLQKENIIDESGMPKERFSAEFPKEGPSILRIQQVVRGDSAAYFCASSPLGTGGTGELFFGEGSRLTVL.